This T cell receptor beta chain was recorded in a study of T cell responses to AZD1222 COVID-19 vaccine. Study outcomes and limitations: It should be noted that donors were predominantly white British and more often female, and clonal diversity was possibly underestimated.

About this clone: Its antigen is not identified.

Profiled with immunoSEQ multiplex PCR; TCRdb holds only in-frame clones, not every one. The sample records roughly 180,000 clones, approximately 89% being singletons. Germline V gene lookup returns CDR1 SNHLY and CDR2 FYNNEI. The CDR3 totals 14 residues. Trimming shortened V by 6 bases and J by 4 bases, and 15 bases separated the two germline ends. Sequencing used peripheral blood, obtained 28 days after the second AZD1222 dose. The V call is TRBV2, the J call TRBJ1-1; TRBD1 is a possible D gene (6 bases). The TCR comes from an adult who received the AZD1222 COVID-19 vaccine. The CDR3 is CASSPEGGITEAFF. DNA for the CDR3: TGTGCCAGCAGCCCCGAGGGGGGAATCACTGAAGCTTTCTTT.